This T cell receptor beta chain was captured by sequencing in a study of identical twins. Study conclusions and caveats: Researchers reported excess low generation probability among twin-shared out-of-frame alpha sequences. Cord blood's abundant beta clonotypes had fewer insertions, unlike memory repertoires.

One entry per CDR3 protein results from TCRdb running MiXCR on the 5' RACE reads. The table lists about 660,000 distinct CDR3 sequences, 8% to 9% of them singletons. The CDR3 has 13 residues. Germline CDR1 reads MNHNY; CDR2 reads SVGAGI (reference sequence). Trimming stripped 4 bases from V and 5 bases from J, with 11 bases between. Note on this clonotype: Its specificity is not known.

This sample was shared with a second study, whose subject was yellow fever vaccine responses in identical twins. That work states: Twins' vaccine T cell responses reportedly seemed partly convergent and partly personalized.

The chain employs TRBV6-6 and TRBJ1-2; D is uncertain. This TCR derives from a young woman in good health. The sample comprised PBMCs. The CDR3 bases are TGTGCCAGCAGTTCGTCAGGTGATTATGGCTACACCTTC. Protein product: CASSSSGDYGYTF.